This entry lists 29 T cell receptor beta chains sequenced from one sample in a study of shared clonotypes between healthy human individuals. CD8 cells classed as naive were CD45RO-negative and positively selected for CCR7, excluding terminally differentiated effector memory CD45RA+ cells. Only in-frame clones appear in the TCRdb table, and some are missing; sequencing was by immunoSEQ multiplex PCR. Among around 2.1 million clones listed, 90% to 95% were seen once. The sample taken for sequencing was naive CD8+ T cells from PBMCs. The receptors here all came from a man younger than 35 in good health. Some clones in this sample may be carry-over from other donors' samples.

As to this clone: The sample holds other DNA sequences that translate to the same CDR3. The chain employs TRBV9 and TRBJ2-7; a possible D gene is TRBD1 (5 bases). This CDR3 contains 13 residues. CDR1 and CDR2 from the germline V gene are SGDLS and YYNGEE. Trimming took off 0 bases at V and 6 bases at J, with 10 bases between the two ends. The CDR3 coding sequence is TGTGCCAGCAGCGTAGCTACAGGCTCCGAGCAGTACTTC. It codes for CASSVATGSEQYF.

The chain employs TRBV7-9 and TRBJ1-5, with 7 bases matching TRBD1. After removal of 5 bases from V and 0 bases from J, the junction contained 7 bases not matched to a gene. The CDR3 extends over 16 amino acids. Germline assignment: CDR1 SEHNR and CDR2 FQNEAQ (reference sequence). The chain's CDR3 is CASSGTAKYSNQPQHF. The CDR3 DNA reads TGTGCCAGCAGCGGGACAGCCAAGTATAGCAATCAGCCCCAGCATTTT.

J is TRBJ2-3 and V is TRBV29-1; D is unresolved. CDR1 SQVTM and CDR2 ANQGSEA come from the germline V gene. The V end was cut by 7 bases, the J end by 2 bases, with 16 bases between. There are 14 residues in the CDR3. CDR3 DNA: TGCAGCGCCGGGCCCGCCCCATACACAGATACGCAGTATTTT. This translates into CSAGPAPYTDTQYF.

CDR3 bases: TGCAGCGTTCAGGGGTTAAAGAACACAGATACGCAGTATTTT. This translates into CSVQGLKNTDTQYF. The J gene is TRBJ2-3, the V gene TRBV29-1; TRBD1 might be the D (6 bases). The CDR3 consists of 14 residues. V lost 5 bases to trimming and J lost 2 bases, with 14 bases between them. Germline CDR1 reads SQVTM; CDR2 reads ANQGSEA.

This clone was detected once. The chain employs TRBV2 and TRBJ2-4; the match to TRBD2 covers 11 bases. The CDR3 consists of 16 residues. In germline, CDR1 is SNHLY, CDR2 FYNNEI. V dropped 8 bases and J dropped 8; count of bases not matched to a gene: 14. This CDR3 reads CASHEATSGVGDIQYF. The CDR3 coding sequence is TGTGCCAGCCATGAGGCGACTAGCGGGGTGGGGGACATTCAGTACTTC. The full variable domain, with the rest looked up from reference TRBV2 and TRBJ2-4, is EPEVTQTPSHQVTQMGQEVILRCVPISNHLYFYWYRQILGQKVEFLVSFYNNEISEKSEIFDDQFSVERPDGSNFTLKIRSTKLEDSAMYFCASHEATSGVGDIQYFGAGTRLSVL.

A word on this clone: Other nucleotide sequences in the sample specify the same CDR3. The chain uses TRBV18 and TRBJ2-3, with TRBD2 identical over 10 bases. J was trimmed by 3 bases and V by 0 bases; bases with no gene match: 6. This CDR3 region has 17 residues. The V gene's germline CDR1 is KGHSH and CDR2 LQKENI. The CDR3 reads CASSPPRLAGVTDTQYF. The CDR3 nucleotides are TGTGCCAGCTCACCACCGCGGCTAGCGGGAGTTACAGATACGCAGTATTTT.

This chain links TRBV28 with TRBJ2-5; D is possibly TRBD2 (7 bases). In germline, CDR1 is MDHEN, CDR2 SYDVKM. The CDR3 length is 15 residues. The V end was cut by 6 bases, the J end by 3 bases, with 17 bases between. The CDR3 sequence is CASSLSAGAEETQYF. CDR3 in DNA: TGTGCCAGCAGCCTCAGCGCGGGGGCCGAAGAGACCCAGTACTTC.

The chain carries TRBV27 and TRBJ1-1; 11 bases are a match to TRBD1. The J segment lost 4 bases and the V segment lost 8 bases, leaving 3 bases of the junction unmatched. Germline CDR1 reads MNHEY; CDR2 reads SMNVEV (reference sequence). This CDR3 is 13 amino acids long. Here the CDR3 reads CASRDRGATEAFF. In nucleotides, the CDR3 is TGTGCCAGCCGGGACAGGGGGGCCACTGAAGCTTTCTTT.

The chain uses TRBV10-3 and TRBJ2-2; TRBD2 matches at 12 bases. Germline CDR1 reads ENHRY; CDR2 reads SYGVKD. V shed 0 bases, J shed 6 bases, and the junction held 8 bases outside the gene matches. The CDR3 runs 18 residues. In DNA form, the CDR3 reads TGTGCCATCAGTGAGTCTGAGACTAGCGGGAGACCGGCCGGGGAGCTGTTTTTT. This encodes CAISESETSGRPAGELFF.

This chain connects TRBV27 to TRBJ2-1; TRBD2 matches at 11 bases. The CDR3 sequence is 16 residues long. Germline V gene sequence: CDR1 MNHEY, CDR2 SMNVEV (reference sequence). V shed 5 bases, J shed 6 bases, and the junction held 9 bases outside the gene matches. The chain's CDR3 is CASSITSGRPSNEQFF. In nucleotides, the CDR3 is TGTGCCAGCAGTATCACTAGCGGGAGACCCTCCAATGAGCAGTTCTTC.

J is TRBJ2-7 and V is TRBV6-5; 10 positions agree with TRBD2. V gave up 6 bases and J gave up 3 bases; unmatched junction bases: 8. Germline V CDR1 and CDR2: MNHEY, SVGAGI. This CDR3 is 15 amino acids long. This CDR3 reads CASSLTLAGVYEQYF. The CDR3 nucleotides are TGTGCCAGCAGCCTCACTCTAGCGGGAGTCTACGAGCAGTACTTC.

DNA for the CDR3: TGTGCCAGCAGCGCCTGGGTAGCGGGGACCTACGAGCAGTACTTC. It encodes CASSAWVAGTYEQYF. The chain joins TRBV9 to TRBJ2-7; 8 nucleotides align to TRBD2. The CDR3 has 15 residues. CDR1 is SGDLS, CDR2 YYNGEE, per germline. J was trimmed by 2 bases and V by 3 bases; bases with no gene match: 7.

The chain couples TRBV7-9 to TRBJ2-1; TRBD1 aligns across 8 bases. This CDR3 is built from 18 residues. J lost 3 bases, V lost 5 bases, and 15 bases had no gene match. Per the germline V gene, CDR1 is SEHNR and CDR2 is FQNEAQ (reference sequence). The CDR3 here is CASSMGVGGQGFYNEQFF. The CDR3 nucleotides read TGTGCCAGCAGCATGGGGGTGGGTGGACAGGGCTTCTACAATGAGCAGTTCTTC.

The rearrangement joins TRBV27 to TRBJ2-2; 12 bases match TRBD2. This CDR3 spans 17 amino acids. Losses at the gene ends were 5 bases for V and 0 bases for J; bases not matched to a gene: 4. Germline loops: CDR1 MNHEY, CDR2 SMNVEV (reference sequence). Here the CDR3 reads CASSPRTSGTNTGELFF. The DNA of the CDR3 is TGTGCCAGCAGTCCACGGACTAGCGGGACGAACACCGGGGAGCTGTTTTTT.

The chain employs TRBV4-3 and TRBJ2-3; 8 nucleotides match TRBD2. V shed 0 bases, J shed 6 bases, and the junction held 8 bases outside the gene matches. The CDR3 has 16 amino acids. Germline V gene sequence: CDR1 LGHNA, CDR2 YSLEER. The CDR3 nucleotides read TGCGCCAGCAGCCAAGATCGGCCGGTAGCGGGGGATACGCAGTATTTT. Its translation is CASSQDRPVAGDTQYF.

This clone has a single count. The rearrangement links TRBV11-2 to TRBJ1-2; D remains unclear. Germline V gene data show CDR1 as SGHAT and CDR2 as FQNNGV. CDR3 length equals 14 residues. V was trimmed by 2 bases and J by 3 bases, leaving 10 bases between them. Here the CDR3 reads CASSLSMGDYGYTF. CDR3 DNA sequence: TGTGCCAGCAGCTTAAGTATGGGAGACTATGGCTACACCTTC.

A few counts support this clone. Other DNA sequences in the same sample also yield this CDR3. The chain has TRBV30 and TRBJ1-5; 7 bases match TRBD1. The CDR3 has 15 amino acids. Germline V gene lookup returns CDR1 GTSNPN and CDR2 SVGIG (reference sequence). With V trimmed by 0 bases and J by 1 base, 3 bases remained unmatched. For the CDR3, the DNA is TGTGCCTGGAGTGTAGGGACAGCAAGCAATCAGCCCCAGCATTTT. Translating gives CAWSVGTASNQPQHF. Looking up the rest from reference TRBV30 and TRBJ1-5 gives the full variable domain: SQTIHQWPATLVQPVGSPLSLECTVEGTSNPNLYWYRQAAGRGLQLLFYSVGIGQISSEVPQNLSASRPQDRQFILSSKKLLLSDSGFYLCAWSVGTASNQPQHFGDGTRLSIL.

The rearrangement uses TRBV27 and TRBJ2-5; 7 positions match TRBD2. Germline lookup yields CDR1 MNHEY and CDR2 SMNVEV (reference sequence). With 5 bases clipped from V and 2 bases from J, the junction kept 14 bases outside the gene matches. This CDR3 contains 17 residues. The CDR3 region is CASSPLPLGEGQETQYF. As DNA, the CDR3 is TGTGCCAGCAGTCCCCTGCCCCTAGGGGAGGGTCAAGAGACCCAGTACTTC.

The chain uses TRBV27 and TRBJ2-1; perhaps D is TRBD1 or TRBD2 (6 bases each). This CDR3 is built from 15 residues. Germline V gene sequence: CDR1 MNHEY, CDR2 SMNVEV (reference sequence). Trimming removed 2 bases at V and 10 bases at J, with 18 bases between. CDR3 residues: CASSLAGGGVLEQFF. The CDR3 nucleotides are TGTGCCAGCAGTTTAGCTGGGGGCGGGGTCTTAGAGCAGTTCTTC.

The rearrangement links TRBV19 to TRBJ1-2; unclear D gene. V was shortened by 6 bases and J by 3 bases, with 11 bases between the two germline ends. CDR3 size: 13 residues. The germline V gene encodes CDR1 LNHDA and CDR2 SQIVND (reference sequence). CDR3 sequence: CASRPAGDYGYTF. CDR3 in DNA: TGTGCCAGTAGGCCCGCGGGAGACTATGGCTACACCTTC.

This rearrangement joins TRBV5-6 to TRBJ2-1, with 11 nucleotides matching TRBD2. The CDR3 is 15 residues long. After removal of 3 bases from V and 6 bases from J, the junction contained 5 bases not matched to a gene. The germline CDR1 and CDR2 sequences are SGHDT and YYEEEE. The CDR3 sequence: CASSSTSGSPNEQFF. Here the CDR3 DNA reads TGTGCCAGCAGCTCAACTAGCGGGAGCCCCAATGAGCAGTTCTTC. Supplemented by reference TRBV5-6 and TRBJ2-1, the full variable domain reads DAGVTQSPTHLIKTRGQQVTLRCSPKSGHDTVSWYQQALGQGPQFIFQYYEEEERQRGNFPDRFSGHQFPNYSSELNVNALLLGDSALYLCASSSTSGSPNEQFFGPGTRLTVL.

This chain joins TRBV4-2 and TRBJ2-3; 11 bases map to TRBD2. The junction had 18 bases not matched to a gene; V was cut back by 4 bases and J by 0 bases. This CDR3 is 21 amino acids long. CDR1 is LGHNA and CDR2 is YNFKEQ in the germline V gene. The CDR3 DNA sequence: TGTGCCAGCAGCCCACCCCCCCGACTAGCGGGACGTCACGCTAGCACAGATACGCAGTATTTT. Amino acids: CASSPPPRLAGRHASTDTQYF.

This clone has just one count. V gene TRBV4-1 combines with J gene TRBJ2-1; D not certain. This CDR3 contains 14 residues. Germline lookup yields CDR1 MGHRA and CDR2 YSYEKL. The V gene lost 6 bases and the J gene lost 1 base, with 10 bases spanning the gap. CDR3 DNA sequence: TGCGCCAGCAGAGAAGTGGGTTCCTACAATGAGCAGTTCTTC. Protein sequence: CASREVGSYNEQFF.

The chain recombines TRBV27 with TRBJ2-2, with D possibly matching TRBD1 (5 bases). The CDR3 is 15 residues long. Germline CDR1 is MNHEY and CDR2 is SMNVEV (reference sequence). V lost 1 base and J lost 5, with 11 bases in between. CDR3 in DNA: TGTGCCAGCAGTTTATTCCAAAGGGGTACCGGGGAGCTGTTTTTT. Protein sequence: CASSLFQRGTGELFF.

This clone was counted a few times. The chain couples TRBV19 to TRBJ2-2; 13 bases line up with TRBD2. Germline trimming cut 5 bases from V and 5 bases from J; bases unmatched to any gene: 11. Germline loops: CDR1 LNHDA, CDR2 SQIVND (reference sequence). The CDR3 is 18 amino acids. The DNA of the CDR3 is TGTGCCAGTAGTCGATATGGGGGACTAGCGGGATCGACCGGGGAGCTGTTTTTT. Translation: CASSRYGGLAGSTGELFF. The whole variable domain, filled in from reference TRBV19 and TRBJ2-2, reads DGGITQSPKYLFRKEGQNVTLSCEQNLNHDAMYWYRQDPGQGLRLIYYSQIVNDFQKGDIAEGYSVSREKKESFPLTVTSAQKNPTAFYLCASSRYGGLAGSTGELFFGEGSRLTVL.

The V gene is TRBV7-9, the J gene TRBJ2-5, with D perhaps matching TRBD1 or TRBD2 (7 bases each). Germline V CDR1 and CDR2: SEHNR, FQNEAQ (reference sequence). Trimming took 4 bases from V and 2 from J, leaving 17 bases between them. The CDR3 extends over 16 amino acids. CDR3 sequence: CASSSGGRGLQETQYF. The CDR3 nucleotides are TGTGCCAGCAGCTCAGGGGGGAGGGGCCTACAAGAGACCCAGTACTTC.

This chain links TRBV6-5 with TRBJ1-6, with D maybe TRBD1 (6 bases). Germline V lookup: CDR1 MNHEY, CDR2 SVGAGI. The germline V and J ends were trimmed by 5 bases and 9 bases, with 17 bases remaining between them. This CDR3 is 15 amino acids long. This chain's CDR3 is CASSGLRTAISPLHF. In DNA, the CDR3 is TGTGCCAGCAGTGGACTTCGGACAGCCATTTCACCCCTCCACTTT.

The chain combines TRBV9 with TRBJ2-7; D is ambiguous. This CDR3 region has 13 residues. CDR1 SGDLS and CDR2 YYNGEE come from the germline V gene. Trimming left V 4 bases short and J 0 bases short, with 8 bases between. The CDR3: CASSPHSSYEQYF. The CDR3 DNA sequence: TGTGCCAGCAGCCCCCATTCCTCCTACGAGCAGTACTTC.

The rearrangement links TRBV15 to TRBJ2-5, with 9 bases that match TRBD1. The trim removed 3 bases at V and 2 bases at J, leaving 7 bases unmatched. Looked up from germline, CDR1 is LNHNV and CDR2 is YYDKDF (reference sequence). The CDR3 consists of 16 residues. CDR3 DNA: TGTGCCACCAGCAGCTTCGGACAGGGGCGGCAAGAGACCCAGTACTTC. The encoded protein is CATSSFGQGRQETQYF.